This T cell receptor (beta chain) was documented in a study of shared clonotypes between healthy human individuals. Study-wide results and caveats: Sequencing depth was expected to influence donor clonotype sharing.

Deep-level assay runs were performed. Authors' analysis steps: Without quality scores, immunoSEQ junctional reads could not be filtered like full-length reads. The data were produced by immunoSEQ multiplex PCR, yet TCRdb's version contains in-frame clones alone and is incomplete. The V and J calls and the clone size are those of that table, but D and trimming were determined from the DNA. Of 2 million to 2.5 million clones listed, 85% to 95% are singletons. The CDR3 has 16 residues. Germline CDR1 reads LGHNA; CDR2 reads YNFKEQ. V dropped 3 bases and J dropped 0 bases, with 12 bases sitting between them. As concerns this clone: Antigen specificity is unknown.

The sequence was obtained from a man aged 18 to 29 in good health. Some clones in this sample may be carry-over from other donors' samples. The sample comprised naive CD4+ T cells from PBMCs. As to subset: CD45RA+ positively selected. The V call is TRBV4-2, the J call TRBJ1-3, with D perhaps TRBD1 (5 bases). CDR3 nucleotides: TGTGCCAGCAGCCACCCGGGACGGAACTCTGGAAACACCATATATTTT. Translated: CASSHPGRNSGNTIYF.